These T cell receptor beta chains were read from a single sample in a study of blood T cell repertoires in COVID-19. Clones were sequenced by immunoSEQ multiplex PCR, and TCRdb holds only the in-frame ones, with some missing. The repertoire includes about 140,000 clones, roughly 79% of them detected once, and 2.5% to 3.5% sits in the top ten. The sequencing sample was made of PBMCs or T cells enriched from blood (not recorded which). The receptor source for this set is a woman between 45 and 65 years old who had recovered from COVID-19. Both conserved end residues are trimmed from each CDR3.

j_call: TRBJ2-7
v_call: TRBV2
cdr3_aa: ASSTAGTGAYEQY

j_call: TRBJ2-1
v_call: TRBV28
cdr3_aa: ASSLEGSSYNEQF

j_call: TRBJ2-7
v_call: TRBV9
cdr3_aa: ASSVEETAYEQY

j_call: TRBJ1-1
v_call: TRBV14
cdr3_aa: ASSQDLSTEAF

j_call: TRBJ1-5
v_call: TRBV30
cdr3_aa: AWSVRGDQPQH

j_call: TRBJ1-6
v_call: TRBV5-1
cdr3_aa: ASSVDRGDSPLH

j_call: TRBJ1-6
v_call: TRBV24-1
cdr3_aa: ATSEDGTKVDSPLH

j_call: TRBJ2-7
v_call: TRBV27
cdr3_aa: ATRDSPYEQY

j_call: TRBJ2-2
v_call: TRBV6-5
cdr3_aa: ASKTRTGELF

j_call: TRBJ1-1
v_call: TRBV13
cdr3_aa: ASSSPETENTEAF

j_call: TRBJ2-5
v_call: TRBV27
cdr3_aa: ASAERQGKEETQY

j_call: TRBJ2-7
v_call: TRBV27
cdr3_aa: ASSPTSGIDEQY

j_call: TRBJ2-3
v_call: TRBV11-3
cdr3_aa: ASSTRPSGGTTDTQY

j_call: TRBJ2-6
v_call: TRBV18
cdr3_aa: ASSPFGEGANVLT

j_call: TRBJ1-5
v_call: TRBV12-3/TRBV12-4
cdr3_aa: ASSLNSGSQH

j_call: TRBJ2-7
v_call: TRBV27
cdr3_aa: ASSLRGVAYEQY

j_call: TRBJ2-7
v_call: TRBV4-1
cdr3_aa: ASSQTGTGIYEQY

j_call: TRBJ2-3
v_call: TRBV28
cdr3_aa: ASSFGTGAGTDTQY

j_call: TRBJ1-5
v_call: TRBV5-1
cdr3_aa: ASSLGGQGGNQPQH

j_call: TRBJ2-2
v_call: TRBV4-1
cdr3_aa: ASSHDRGDSGELF

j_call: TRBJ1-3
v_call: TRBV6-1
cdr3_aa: ASSQAGDTSGNTIY

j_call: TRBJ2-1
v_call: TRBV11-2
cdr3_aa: ASSSGDFYNEQF

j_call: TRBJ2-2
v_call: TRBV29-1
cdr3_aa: SVGIAGVGTGELF

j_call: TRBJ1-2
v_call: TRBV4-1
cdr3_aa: ASSQVRGAAYGYT

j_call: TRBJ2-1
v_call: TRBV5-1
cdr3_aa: ASSLFWRGDEQF

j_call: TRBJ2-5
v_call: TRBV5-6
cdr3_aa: ASSLLGVQETQY

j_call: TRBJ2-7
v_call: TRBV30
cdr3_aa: AWSAGLAGNYEQY

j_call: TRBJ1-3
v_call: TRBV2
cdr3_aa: ASNGGTGNTIY

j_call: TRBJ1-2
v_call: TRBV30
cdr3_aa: AWSAGQGANGYT

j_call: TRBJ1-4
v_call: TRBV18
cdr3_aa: ASSPLTGVLNEKLF

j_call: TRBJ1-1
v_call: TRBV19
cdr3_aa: GRGNTEAF

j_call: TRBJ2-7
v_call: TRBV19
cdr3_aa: ASSALQGANEQY

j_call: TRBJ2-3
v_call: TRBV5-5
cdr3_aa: ASSRRGGGVEDTQY

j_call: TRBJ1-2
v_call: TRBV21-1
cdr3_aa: ASSKRSKWGTGFFPNYGYT

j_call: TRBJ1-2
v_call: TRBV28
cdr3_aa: ASSLPPRDYGYT

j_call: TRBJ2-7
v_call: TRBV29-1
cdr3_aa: SVTGTSGRAAYEQY

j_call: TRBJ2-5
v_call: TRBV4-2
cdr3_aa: ASSQDRTSGYQETQY

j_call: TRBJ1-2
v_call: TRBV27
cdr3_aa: ASSLKTGGYGYT

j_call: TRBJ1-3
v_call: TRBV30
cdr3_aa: AWSTADYYSGNTIY

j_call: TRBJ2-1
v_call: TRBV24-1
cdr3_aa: ATSDVAGVGYNEQF

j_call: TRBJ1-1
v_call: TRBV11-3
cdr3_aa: ASSLGTNTEAF

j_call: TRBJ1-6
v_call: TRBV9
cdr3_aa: ASSEMTGPPLH

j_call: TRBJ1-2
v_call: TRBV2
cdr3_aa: ASSPDWSNYGYT

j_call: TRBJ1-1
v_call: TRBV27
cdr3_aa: ASSLSRVNTEAF

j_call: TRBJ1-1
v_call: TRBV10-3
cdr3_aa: AISESSRTGGEAF

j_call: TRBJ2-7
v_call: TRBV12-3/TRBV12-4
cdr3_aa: ASSLGRIEQY

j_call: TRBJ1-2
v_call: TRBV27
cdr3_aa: ASSLSIRGGGYT

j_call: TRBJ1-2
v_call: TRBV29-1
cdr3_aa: SVEGEDYGYT